This T cell receptor beta chain derives from a study of blood T cell repertoires in COVID-19. The overall study: PBMCs, B-cell-depleted T cells, or T cells were the source of the cDNA or gDNA that made up the material.

Trimming took 6 bases from V and 0 from J, leaving 10 bases between them. The CDR3 length is 13 residues. Germline loops: CDR1 SGDLS, CDR2 YYNGEE. In the authors' methods: Reference gene primer amplification yielded estimated nucleated cell counts. Sequenced by immunoSEQ multiplex PCR; TCRdb stores in-frame clones only, minus some. V, J and clone size are those of that table, while D and trimming were read from the DNA. The table includes 360,000 or so clones, around 87% detected once. The TCR originated in a man aged 18 to 29 with active or convalescent COVID-19. Sequenced: peripheral blood. This sequence joins TRBV9 and TRBJ2-7, with D unclear. In DNA, the CDR3 is TGTGCCAGCACCAGGCAAGGCTCCTACGAGCAGTACTTC. Translation gives CASTRQGSYEQYF.